This T cell receptor (beta chain) was obtained from a study of CD8 T cells in ankylosing spondylitis. Study results and caveats: CD8+ disease-linked clones were present at relatively low frequencies in blood. There was a TCR beta motif, made of several highly homologous variants, that appeared characteristic of ankylosing spondylitis blood.

Preparation of TCR beta libraries was done by quantitative 5'-RACE with molecular barcodes. TCRdb re-derived calls from the 5' RACE reads in MiXCR, one entry per CDR3 protein. This repertoire shows 120,000 to 150,000 distinct CDR3 sequences, 8% to 9% found once; its top ten account for 7.3%. The table lists this clonotype with many counts. Its antigen is still unknown. The TCR comes from a male donor with ankylosing spondylitis. The sequenced sample consisted of synovial fluid, either unsorted or a sorted T cell fraction (not recorded which).

This CDR3 reads CASTSGSSYEQYF. As DNA, the CDR3 is TGCGCCAGCACTTCAGGATCCTCCTACGAGCAGTACTTC. V gene TRBV5-1 combines with J gene TRBJ2-7; D gene uncertain. There are 13 residues in the CDR3. Germline CDR1 and CDR2: SGHRS and YFSETQ. V was clipped by 6 bases and J by 0 bases, with 10 bases between them. The entire variable domain, with the rest obtained from reference TRBV5-1 and TRBJ2-7, is as follows: KAGVTQTPRYLIKTRGQQVTLSCSPISGHRSVSWYQQTPGQGLQFLFEYFSETQRNKGNFPGRFSGRQFSNSRSEMNVSTLELGDSALYLCASTSGSSYEQYFGPGTRLTVT.